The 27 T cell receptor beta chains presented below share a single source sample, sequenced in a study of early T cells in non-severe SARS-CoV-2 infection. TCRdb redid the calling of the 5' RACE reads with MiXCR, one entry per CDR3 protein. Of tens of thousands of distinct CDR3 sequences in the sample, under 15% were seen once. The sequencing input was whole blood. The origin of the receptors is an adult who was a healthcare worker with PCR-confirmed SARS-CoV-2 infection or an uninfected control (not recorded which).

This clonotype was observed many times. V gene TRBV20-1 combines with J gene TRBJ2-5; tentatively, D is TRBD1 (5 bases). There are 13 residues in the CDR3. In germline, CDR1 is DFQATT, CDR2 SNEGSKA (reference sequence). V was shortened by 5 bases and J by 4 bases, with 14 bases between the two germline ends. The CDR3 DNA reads TGCAGTGCTGGGCCAGGGTTTCGAGAGACCCAGTACTTC. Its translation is CSAGPGFRETQYF.

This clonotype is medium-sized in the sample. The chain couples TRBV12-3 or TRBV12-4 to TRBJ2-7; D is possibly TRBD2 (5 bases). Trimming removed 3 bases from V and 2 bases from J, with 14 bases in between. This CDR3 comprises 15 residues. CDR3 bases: TGTGCCAGCAGTTTTTACTGGACTGACCCCTACGAGCAGTACTTC. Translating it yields CASSFYWTDPYEQYF.

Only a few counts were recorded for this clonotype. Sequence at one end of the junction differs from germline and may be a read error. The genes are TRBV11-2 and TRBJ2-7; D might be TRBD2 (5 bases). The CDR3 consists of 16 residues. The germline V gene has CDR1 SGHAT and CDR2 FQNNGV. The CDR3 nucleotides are TGTGCCAGCAGCCCCCCTAGCCCCCCGGGGTCCTCCGAGCAGTACTTC. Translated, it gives CASSPPSPPGSSEQYF.

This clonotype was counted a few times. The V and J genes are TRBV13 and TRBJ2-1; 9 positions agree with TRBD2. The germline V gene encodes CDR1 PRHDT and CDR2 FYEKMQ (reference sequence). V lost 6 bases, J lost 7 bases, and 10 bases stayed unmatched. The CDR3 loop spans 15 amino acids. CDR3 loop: CASREAGGPRNEQFF. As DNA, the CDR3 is TGTGCCAGCAGGGAGGCGGGAGGGCCGCGGAATGAGCAGTTCTTC.

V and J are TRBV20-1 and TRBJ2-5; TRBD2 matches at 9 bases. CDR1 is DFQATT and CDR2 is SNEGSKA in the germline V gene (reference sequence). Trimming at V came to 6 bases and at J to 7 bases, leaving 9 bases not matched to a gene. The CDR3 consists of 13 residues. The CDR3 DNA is TGCAGTGCCCGCCAGGGACTAGCCGGGACCCAGTACTTC. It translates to CSARQGLAGTQYF.

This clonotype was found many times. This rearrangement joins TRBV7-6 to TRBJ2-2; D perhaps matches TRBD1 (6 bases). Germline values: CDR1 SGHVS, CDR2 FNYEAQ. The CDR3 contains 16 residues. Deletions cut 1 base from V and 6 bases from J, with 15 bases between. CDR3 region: CASSLEGGRTSGELFF. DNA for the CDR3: TGTGCCAGCAGCTTAGAAGGGGGTCGAACGTCCGGGGAGCTGTTTTTT.

The CDR3 is CASSLGPSVTDTQYF. DNA of the CDR3: TGTGCCAGCAGCTTAGGTCCTTCAGTCACAGATACGCAGTATTTT. The V call is TRBV7-7, the J call TRBJ2-3; no firm D call. Germline V gives CDR1 SSHAT, CDR2 FNYEAQ (reference sequence). The CDR3 spans 15 residues. The germline V and J ends were trimmed by 1 base and 2 bases, with 10 bases remaining between them.

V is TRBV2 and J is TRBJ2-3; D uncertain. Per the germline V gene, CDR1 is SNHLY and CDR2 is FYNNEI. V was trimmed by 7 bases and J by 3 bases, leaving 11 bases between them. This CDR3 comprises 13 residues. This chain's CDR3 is CASTGTRTDTQYF. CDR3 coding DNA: TGTGCCAGCACTGGAACCAGAACAGATACGCAGTATTTT.

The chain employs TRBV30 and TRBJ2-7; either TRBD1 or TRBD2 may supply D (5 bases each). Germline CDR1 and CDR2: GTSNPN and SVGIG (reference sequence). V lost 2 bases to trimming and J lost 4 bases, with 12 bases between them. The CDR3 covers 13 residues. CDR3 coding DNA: TGTGCCTGGAGTAAAGGGGACCTTTACGAGCAGTACTTC. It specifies CAWSKGDLYEQYF.

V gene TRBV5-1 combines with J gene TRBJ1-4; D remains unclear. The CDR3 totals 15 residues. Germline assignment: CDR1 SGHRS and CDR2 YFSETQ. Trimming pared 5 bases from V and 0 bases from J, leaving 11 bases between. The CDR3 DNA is TGCGCCAGCAGTAGTACGGGCGCAACTAATGAAAAACTGTTTTTT. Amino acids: CASSSTGATNEKLFF.

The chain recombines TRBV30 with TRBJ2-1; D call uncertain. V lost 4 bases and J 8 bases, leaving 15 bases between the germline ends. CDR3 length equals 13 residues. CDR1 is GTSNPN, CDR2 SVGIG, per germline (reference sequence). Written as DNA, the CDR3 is TGTGCCTGGAATCCCAGGAGTGCCCATGAGCAGTTCTTC. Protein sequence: CAWNPRSAHEQFF.

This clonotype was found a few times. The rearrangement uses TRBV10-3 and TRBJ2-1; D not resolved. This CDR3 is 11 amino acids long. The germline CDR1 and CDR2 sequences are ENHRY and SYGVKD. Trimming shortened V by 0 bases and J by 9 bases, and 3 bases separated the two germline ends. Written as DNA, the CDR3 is TGTGCCATCAGTGAGTCCTTTGAGCAGTTCTTC. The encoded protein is CAISESFEQFF.

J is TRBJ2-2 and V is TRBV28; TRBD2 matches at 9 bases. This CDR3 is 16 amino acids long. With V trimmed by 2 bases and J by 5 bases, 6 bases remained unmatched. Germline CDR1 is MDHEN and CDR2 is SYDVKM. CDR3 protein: CASSLGAAGGTGELFF. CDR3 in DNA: TGTGCCAGCAGTTTAGGGGCAGCGGGAGGAACCGGGGAGCTGTTTTTT.

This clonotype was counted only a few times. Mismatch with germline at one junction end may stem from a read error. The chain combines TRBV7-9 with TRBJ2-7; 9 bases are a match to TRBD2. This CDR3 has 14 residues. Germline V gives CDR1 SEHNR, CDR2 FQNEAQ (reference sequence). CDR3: CASSLAGQSDEQYF. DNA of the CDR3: TGTGCCAGCAGCCTAGCGGGGCAATCCGACGAGCAGTACTTC.

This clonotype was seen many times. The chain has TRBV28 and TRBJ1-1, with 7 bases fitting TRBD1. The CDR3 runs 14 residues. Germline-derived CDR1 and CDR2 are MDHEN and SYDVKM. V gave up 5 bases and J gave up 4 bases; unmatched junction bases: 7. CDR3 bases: TGTGCCAGCAGTCCGACAGGGCTTCCCACTGAAGCTTTCTTT. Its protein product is CASSPTGLPTEAFF.

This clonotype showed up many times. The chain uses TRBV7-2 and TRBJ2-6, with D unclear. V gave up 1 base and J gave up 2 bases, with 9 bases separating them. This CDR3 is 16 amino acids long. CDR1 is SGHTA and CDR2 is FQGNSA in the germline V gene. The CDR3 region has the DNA TGTGCCAGCAGCTTAGGGTTTGGTGCTGGGGCCAACGTCCTGACTTTC. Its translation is CASSLGFGAGANVLTF.

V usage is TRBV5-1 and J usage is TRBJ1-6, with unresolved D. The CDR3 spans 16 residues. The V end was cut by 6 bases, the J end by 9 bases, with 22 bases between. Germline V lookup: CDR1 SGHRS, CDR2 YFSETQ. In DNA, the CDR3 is TGCGCCAGCACCCCCTTCTCCACATCCATCGGTTCACCCCTCCACTTT. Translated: CASTPFSTSIGSPLHF.

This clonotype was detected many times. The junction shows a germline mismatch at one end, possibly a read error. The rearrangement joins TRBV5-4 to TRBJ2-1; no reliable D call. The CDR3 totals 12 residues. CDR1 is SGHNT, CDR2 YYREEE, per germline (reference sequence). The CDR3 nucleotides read TGTGCCAGCAGCGCCTCCGACAATGAGCAGTTCTTC. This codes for CASSASDNEQFF.

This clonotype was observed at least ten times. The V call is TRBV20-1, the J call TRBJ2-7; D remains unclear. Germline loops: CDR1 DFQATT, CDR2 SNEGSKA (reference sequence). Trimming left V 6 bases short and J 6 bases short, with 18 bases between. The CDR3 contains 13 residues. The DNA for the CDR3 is TGCAGTGCACCCACCGGGTCCAAGGTCGAGCAGTACTTC. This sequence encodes CSAPTGSKVEQYF.

CDR3 in amino acids: CASSFPSVNEKLFF. For the CDR3, the DNA is TGTGCCAGCAGCTTTCCTTCTGTGAATGAAAAACTGTTTTTT. This chain connects TRBV11-2 to TRBJ1-4; D gene unclear. This CDR3 spans 14 amino acids. The ends were cut back, 3 bases at V and 5 bases at J, with 10 bases in the middle. Germline-derived CDR1 and CDR2 are SGHAT and FQNNGV.

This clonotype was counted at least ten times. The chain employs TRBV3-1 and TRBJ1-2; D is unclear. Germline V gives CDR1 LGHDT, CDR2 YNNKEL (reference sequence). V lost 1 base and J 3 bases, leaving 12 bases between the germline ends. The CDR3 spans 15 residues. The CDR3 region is CASSQVGRMDYGYTF. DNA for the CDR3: TGTGCCAGCAGCCAAGTGGGCAGGATGGACTATGGCTACACCTTC.

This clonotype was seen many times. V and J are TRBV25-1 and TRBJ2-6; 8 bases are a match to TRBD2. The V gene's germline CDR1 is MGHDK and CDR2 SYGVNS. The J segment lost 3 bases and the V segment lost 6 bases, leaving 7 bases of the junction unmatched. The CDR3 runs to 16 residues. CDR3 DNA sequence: TGTGCCAGCAGCTCTACGGGAGGGAATGGGGCCAACGTCCTGACTTTC. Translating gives CASSSTGGNGANVLTF.

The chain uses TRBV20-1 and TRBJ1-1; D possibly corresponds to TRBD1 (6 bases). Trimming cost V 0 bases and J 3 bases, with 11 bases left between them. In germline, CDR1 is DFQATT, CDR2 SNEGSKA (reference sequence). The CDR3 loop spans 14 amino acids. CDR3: CSAREGGAYTEAFF. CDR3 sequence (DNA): TGCAGTGCTAGAGAGGGGGGCGCGTACACTGAAGCTTTCTTT.

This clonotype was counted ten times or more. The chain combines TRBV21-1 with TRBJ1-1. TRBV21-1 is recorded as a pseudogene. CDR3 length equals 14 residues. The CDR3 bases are TGTGCCAGCAACCGACGGAAGGGCCGCACTGAAGCTTTCTTT. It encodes CASNRRKGRTEAFF.

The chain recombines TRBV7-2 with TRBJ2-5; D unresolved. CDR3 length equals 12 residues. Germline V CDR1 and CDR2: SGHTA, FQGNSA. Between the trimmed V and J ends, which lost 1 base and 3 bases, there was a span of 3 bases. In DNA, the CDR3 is TGTGCCAGCAGCTTAGGGAAAGAGACCCAGTACTTC. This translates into CASSLGKETQYF.

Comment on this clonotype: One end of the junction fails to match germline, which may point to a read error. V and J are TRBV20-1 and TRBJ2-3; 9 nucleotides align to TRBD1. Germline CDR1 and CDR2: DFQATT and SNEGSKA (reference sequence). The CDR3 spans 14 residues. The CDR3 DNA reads TGCAGTGCTGGAGACAGGGGGAGCGCAGATACGCAGTATTTT. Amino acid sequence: CSAGDRGSADTQYF.

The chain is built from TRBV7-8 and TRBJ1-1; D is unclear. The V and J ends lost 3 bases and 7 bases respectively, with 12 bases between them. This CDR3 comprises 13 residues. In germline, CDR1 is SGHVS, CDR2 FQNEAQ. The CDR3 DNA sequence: TGTGCCAGCAGCTTGGATGGATATGGTGAAGCTTTCTTT. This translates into CASSLDGYGEAFF.